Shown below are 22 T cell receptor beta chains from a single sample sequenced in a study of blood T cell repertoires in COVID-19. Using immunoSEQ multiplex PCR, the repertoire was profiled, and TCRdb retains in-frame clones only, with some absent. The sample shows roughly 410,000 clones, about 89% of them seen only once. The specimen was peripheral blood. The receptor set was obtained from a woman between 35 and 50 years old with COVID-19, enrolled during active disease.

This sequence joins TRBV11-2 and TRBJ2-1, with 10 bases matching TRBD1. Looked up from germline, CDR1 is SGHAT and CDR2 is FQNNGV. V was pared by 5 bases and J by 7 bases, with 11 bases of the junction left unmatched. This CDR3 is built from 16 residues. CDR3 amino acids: CASSLGTGQGRNEQFF. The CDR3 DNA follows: TGTGCCAGCAGCCTGGGGACGGGACAGGGGAGGAATGAGCAGTTCTTC.

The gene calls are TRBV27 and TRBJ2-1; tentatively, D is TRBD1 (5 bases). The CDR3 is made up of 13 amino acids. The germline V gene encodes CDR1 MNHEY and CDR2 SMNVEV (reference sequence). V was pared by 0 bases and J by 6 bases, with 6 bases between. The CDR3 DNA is TGTGCCAGCAGTTTATCCAGGGTCAATGAGCAGTTCTTC. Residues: CASSLSRVNEQFF.

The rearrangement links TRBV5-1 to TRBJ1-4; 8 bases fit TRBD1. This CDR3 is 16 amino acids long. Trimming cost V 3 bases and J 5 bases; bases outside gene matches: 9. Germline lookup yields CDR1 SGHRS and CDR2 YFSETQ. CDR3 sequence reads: CASSWGYRGKNEKLFF. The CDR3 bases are TGCGCCAGCAGCTGGGGGTACAGGGGGAAAAATGAAAAACTGTTTTTT.

The CDR3 coding sequence is TGTGCCAGCAGCTCCCGGACTAGCGCACGCACAGATACGCAGTATTTT. This encodes CASSSRTSARTDTQYF. This chain uses TRBV9 with TRBJ2-3; 9 positions match TRBD2. The CDR3 consists of 16 residues. Germline-derived CDR1 and CDR2 are SGDLS and YYNGEE. V shed 4 bases, J shed 1 base, and the junction held 7 bases outside the gene matches.

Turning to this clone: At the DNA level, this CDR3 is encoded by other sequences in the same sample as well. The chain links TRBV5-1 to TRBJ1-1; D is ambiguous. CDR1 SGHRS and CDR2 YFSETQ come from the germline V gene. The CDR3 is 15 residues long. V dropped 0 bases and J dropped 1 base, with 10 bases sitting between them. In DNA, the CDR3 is TGCGCCAGCAGCTTGGCCGGTACGGGGAACACTGAAGCTTTCTTT. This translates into CASSLAGTGNTEAFF.

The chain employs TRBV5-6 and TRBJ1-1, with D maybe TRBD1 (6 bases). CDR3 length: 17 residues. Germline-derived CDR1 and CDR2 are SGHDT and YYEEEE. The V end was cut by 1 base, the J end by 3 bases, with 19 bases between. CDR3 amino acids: CASSLYRDTLKHTEAFF. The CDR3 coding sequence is TGTGCCAGCAGCTTGTACCGGGACACCCTAAAACACACTGAAGCTTTCTTT.

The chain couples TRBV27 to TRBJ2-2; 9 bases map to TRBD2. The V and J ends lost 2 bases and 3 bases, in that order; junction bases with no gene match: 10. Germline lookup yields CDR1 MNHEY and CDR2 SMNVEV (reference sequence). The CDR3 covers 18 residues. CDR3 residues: CASSLRVAGVKDTGELFF. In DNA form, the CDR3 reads TGTGCCAGCAGTTTAAGGGTAGCGGGAGTGAAGGACACCGGGGAGCTGTTTTTT.

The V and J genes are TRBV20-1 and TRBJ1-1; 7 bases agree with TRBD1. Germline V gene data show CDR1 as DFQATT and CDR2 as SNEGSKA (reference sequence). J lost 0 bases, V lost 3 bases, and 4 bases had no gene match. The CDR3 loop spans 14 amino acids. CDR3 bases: TGCAGTGCTAGTACAGGGGCCATGAACACTGAAGCTTTCTTT. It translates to CSASTGAMNTEAFF.

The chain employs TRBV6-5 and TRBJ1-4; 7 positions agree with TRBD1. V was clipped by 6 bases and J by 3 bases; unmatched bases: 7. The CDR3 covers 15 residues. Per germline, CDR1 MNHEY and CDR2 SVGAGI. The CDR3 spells CASSRGQASNEKLFF. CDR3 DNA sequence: TGTGCCAGCAGCCGCGGACAGGCTTCTAATGAAAAACTGTTTTTT.

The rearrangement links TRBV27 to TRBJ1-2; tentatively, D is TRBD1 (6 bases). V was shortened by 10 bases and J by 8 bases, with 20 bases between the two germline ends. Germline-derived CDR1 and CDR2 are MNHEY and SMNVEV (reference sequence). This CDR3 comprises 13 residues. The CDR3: CATRGGASFGYTF. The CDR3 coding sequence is TGTGCCACCCGAGGGGGAGCTTCCTTCGGCTACACCTTC.

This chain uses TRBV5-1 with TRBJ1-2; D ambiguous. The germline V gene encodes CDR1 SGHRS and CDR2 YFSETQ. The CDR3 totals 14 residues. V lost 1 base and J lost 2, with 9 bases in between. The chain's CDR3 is CASSLNTENYGYTF. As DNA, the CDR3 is TGCGCCAGCAGCTTGAACACGGAGAACTATGGCTACACCTTC.

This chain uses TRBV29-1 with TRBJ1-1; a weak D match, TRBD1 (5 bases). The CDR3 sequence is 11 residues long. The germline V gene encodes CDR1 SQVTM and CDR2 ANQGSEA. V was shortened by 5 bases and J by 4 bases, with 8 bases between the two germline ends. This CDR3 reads CSVTGGTEAFF. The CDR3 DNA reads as TGCAGCGTTACAGGTGGCACTGAAGCTTTCTTT.

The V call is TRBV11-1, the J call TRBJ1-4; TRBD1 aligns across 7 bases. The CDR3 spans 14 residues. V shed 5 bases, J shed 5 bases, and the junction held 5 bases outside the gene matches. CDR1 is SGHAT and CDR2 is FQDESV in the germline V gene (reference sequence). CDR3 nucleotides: TGTGCCAGCAGCCGGGACAGATCAAATGAAAAACTGTTTTTT. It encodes CASSRDRSNEKLFF. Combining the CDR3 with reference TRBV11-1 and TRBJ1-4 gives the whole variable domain EAEVAQSPRYKITEKSQAVAFWCDPISGHATLYWYRQILGQGPELLVQFQDESVVDDSQLPKDRFSAERLKGVDSTLKIQPAELGDSAMYLCASSRDRSNEKLFFGSGTQLSVL.

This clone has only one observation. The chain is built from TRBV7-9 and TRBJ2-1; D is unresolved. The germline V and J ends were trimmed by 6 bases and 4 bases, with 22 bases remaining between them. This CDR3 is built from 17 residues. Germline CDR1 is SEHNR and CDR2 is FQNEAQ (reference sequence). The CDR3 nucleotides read TGTGCCAGCAGTACCCCAACCCGGGTGACCTCGTACAATGAGCAGTTCTTC. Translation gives CASSTPTRVTSYNEQFF.

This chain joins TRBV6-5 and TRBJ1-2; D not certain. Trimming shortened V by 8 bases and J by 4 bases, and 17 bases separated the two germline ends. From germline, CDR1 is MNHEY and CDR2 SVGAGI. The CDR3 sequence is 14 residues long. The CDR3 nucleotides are TGTGCCAGCCGGAGAGACGCCGGAGGCTATGGCTACACCTTC. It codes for CASRRDAGGYGYTF.

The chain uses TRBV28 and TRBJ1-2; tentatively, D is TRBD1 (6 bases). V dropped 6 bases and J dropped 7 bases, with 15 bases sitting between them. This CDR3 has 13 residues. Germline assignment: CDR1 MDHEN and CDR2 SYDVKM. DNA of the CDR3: TGTGCCAGCAGGAGGGGGGGGAACCCTGGCTACACCTTC. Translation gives CASRRGGNPGYTF.

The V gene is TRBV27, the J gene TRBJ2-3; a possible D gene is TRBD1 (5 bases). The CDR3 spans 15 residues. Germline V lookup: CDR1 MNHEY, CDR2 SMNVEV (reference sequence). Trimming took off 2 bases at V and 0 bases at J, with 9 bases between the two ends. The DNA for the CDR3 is TGTGCCAGCAGTTTAAGACCAGGGAGCACAGATACGCAGTATTTT. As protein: CASSLRPGSTDTQYF.

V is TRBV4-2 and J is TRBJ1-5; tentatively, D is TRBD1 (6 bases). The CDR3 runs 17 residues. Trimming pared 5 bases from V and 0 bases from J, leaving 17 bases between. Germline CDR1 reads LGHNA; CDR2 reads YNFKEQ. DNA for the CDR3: TGTGCCAGCAGCGCTCGCGGGCCAGGGGATAGCAATCAGCCCCAGCATTTT. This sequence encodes CASSARGPGDSNQPQHF.

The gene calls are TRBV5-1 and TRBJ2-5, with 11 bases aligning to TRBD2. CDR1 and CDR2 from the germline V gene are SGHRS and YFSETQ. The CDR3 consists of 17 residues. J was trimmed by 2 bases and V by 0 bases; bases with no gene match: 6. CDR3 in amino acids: CASSLAGLAGGQETQYF. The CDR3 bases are TGCGCCAGCAGCTTGGCCGGGCTAGCGGGGGGACAAGAGACCCAGTACTTC.

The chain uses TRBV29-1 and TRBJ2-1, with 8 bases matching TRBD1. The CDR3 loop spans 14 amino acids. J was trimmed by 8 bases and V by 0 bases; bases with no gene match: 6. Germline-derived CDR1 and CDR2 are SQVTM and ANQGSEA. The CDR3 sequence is CSVEEDRVPDEQFF. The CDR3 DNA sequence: TGCAGCGTTGAAGAGGACAGGGTTCCGGATGAGCAGTTCTTC.

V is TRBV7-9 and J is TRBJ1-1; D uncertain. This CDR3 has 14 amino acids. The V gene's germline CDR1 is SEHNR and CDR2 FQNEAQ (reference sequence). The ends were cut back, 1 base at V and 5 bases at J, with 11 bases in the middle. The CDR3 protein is CASSLGRPVTEAFF. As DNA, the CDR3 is TGTGCCAGCAGCTTAGGCAGGCCTGTGACTGAAGCTTTCTTT.

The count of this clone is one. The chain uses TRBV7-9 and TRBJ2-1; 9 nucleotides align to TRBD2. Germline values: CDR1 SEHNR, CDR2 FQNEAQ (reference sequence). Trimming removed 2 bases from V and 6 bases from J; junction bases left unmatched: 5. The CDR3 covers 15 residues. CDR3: CASSLQGGLANEQFF. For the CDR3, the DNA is TGTGCCAGCAGCTTACAAGGGGGACTAGCCAATGAGCAGTTCTTC.